The next 28 T cell receptor beta chains were all read from a single sample in a study of blood T cell repertoires in COVID-19. The table came from immunoSEQ multiplex PCR; TCRdb's copy has only in-frame clones and leaves some out. The data show about 33,000 clones, roughly 90% seen once. Source material: peripheral blood. These receptors all come from a human donor in a cohort sampled during active COVID-19.

V usage is TRBV5-6 and J usage is TRBJ1-2, with D perhaps matching TRBD1 (6 bases). The germline V and J ends were trimmed by 2 bases and 4 bases, with 9 bases remaining between them. The CDR3 is made up of 13 amino acids. Germline assignment: CDR1 SGHDT and CDR2 YYEEEE. CDR3 DNA sequence: TGTGCCAGCAGCTTTGGGGGCGTCTATGGCTACACCTTC. It is translated as CASSFGGVYGYTF.

The V gene is TRBV3-1 (or the pseudogene TRBV3-2), the J gene TRBJ1-5; no firm D call. The germline gives CDR1 LGHDT, CDR2 YNNKEL (reference sequence). V was cut by 1 base and J by 7 bases, with 5 bases left in between. This CDR3 contains 12 residues. CDR3 sequence: CASSQGGQPQHF. The CDR3, as DNA: TGTGCCAGCAGCCAAGGAGGCCAGCCCCAGCATTTT.

Relative to its sample, this clone is medium-sized. The V gene is TRBV27, the J gene TRBJ1-5; 7 positions match TRBD1. V dropped 5 bases and J dropped 0; count of bases not matched to a gene: 1. The CDR3 is made up of 14 amino acids. Germline V CDR1 and CDR2: MNHEY, SMNVEV (reference sequence). The CDR3 DNA reads as TGTGCCAGCAGTGACAGGGATAGCAATCAGCCCCAGCATTTT. Its protein product is CASSDRDSNQPQHF.

This chain joins TRBV5-1 and TRBJ2-2, with TRBD1 matching 8 bases. The CDR3 has 15 amino acids. The V gene end was trimmed by 0 bases and the J gene end by 4 bases; junction bases not matched to a gene: 2. In germline, CDR1 is SGHRS, CDR2 YFSETQ. The CDR3 region is CASSLGQGITGELFF. CDR3 bases: TGCGCCAGCAGCTTGGGACAGGGGATCACCGGGGAGCTGTTTTTT.

This chain links TRBV10-1 with TRBJ1-6; a weak D match, TRBD1 (6 bases). Deletions cut 5 bases from V and 7 bases from J, with 12 bases between. Looked up from germline, CDR1 is WNHNN and CDR2 is SYGVQD (reference sequence). CDR3 length: 14 residues. The CDR3: CASSPGTTNSPLHF. The CDR3 bases are TGCGCCAGCAGTCCCGGGACAACAAATTCACCCCTCCACTTT.

The chain combines TRBV6-4 with TRBJ1-1; tentatively, D is TRBD1 (6 bases). There are 16 residues in the CDR3. With 0 bases removed from V and 1 base from J, the gap between germline ends came to 12 bases. Germline V CDR1 and CDR2: MRHNA, SNTAGT. CDR3 coding DNA: TGTGCCAGCAGTGACTCCTATTCGACAGGGAACACTGAAGCTTTCTTT. Amino acid sequence: CASSDSYSTGNTEAFF.

The V call is TRBV7-8, the J call TRBJ1-4, with unresolved D. The V end lost 3 bases, the J end lost 0 bases, and 8 bases lay between the germline ends. This CDR3 is built from 15 residues. In germline, CDR1 is SGHVS, CDR2 FQNEAQ. The CDR3 spells CASSFSRTTNEKLFF. The CDR3 nucleotides are TGTGCCAGCAGCTTTAGCAGAACAACTAATGAAAAACTGTTTTTT.

The rearrangement links TRBV6-5 to TRBJ2-7, with TRBD1 matching over 7 bases. The CDR3 length is 16 residues. After removal of 0 bases from V and 3 bases from J, the junction contained 8 bases not matched to a gene. CDR1 is MNHEY, CDR2 SVGAGI, per germline. CDR3 region: CASSYSGQRDFYEQYF. CDR3 DNA sequence: TGTGCCAGCAGTTACTCGGGACAGAGAGACTTCTACGAGCAGTACTTC.

This clone has only a few counts. The chain is built from TRBV3-1 (or the pseudogene TRBV3-2) and TRBJ1-2, with D tentatively TRBD1 (6 bases). The CDR3 length is 13 residues. Germline loops: CDR1 LGHDT, CDR2 YNNKEL (reference sequence). The V end lost 3 bases, the J end lost 6 bases, and 11 bases lay between the germline ends. In DNA form, the CDR3 reads TGTGCCAGCAGCCAGGGGGCGGGGGATGGCTACACCTTC. Translating it yields CASSQGAGDGYTF.

CDR3 coding DNA: TGTGCCAGCAGCTCCGCAGGGGGTGGCTACACCTTC. As protein: CASSSAGGGYTF. J is TRBJ1-2 and V is TRBV5-6; TRBD1 agrees at 7 bases. Germline lookup yields CDR1 SGHDT and CDR2 YYEEEE. After removal of 3 bases from V and 7 bases from J, the junction contained 3 bases not matched to a gene. The CDR3 is 12 amino acids.

The chain has TRBV5-1 and TRBJ2-5; unclear D gene. In germline, CDR1 is SGHRS, CDR2 YFSETQ. The ends were cut back, 3 bases at V and 1 base at J, with 7 bases in the middle. This CDR3 has 13 residues. In DNA, the CDR3 is TGCGCCAGCAGCTGGAGTGCCCAAGAGACCCAGTACTTC. It is translated as CASSWSAQETQYF.

This sequence joins TRBV5-1 and TRBJ1-6; 7 nucleotides line up with TRBD1. Trimming removed 0 bases from V and 3 bases from J; junction bases left unmatched: 3. The V gene's germline CDR1 is SGHRS and CDR2 YFSETQ. The CDR3 is 16 residues long. The CDR3 region has the DNA TGCGCCAGCAGCTTGGGGGACAGCGGCTATAATTCACCCCTCCACTTT. This encodes CASSLGDSGYNSPLHF. The variable domain in full, with the rest retrieved from reference TRBV5-1 and TRBJ1-6, is KAGVTQTPRYLIKTRGQQVTLSCSPISGHRSVSWYQQTPGQGLQFLFEYFSETQRNKGNFPGRFSGRQFSNSRSEMNVSTLELGDSALYLCASSLGDSGYNSPLHFGNGTRLTVT.

The chain is built from TRBV2 and TRBJ1-6, with 9 bases matching TRBD1. The CDR3 loop spans 15 amino acids. In germline, CDR1 is SNHLY, CDR2 FYNNEI. J lost 8 bases, V lost 7 bases, and 9 bases had no gene match. The CDR3 spells CASTDWDRDDSPLHF. The DNA of the CDR3 is TGTGCCAGCACAGACTGGGACAGGGATGATTCACCCCTCCACTTT. Based on the CDR3 plus reference TRBV2 and TRBJ1-6, the full variable domain is EPEVTQTPSHQVTQMGQEVILRCVPISNHLYFYWYRQILGQKVEFLVSFYNNEISEKSEIFDDQFSVERPDGSNFTLKIRSTKLEDSAMYFCASTDWDRDDSPLHFGNGTRLTVT.

V is TRBV6-4 and J is TRBJ1-2; D remains ambiguous. Germline V gene sequence: CDR1 MRHNA, CDR2 SNTAGT. The V and J ends lost 0 bases and 4 bases respectively, with 12 bases between them. The CDR3 contains 15 residues. The CDR3 reads CASSDSARAPYGYTF. The CDR3 DNA follows: TGTGCCAGCAGTGACTCAGCGAGGGCCCCCTATGGCTACACCTTC.

The chain employs TRBV24-1 and TRBJ2-2, with a possible D match to TRBD1 (5 bases). The ends were cut back, 1 base at V and 7 bases at J, with 9 bases in the middle. Germline-derived CDR1 and CDR2 are KGHDR and SFDVKD. This CDR3 has 14 amino acids. CDR3 nucleotides: TGTGCCACCAGTGATTTTAGGACAAGCGGGGAGCTGTTTTTT. Its protein is CATSDFRTSGELFF.

The genes are TRBV5-5 and TRBJ1-4, with D unclear. Germline CDR1 and CDR2: SGHKS and YYEKEE (reference sequence). The V end was cut by 0 bases, the J end by 5 bases, with 11 bases between. The length of the CDR3 is 15 residues. The CDR3 region is CASSLARGFNEKLFF. CDR3 DNA: TGTGCCAGCAGCTTGGCCAGAGGATTCAATGAAAAACTGTTTTTT.

The rearrangement joins TRBV15 to TRBJ2-1; D is perhaps TRBD1 (6 bases). V gave up 5 bases and J gave up 0 bases, with 11 bases separating them. From germline, CDR1 is LNHNV and CDR2 YYDKDF (reference sequence). This CDR3 comprises 15 residues. The DNA of the CDR3 is TGTGCCACCAGCGGCCAGGGGAGCTCCTACAATGAGCAGTTCTTC. It specifies CATSGQGSSYNEQFF.

The chain uses TRBV14 and TRBJ2-7, with a tentative D call TRBD1 (5 bases). The CDR3 runs to 12 residues. Germline V lookup: CDR1 SGHDN, CDR2 FVKESK. The V end lost 4 bases, the J end lost 3 bases, and 7 bases lay between the germline ends. DNA for the CDR3: TGTGCCAGCAGCCCCCAGGGCTACGAGCAGTACTTC. Translating it yields CASSPQGYEQYF.

The chain is built from TRBV2 and TRBJ2-1; D might be TRBD1 (5 bases). Germline CDR1 SNHLY, CDR2 FYNNEI. CDR3 length: 11 residues. The V gene lost 10 bases and the J gene lost 4 bases, with 8 bases spanning the gap. In nucleotides, the CDR3 is TGTGCCACCAGACAGTACAATGAGCAGTTCTTC. Protein sequence: CATRQYNEQFF.

V gene TRBV2 combines with J gene TRBJ2-2; the D gene is possibly TRBD1 (5 bases). CDR1 and CDR2 from the germline V gene are SNHLY and FYNNEI. The CDR3 has 14 residues. With 7 bases removed from V and 1 base from J, the gap between germline ends came to 10 bases. DNA for the CDR3: TGTGCCAGCACCCCTACAGGGAACACCGGGGAGCTGTTTTTT. Translation gives CASTPTGNTGELFF. Supplemented by reference TRBV2 and TRBJ2-2, the full variable domain reads EPEVTQTPSHQVTQMGQEVILRCVPISNHLYFYWYRQILGQKVEFLVSFYNNEISEKSEIFDDQFSVERPDGSNFTLKIRSTKLEDSAMYFCASTPTGNTGELFFGEGSRLTVL.

The V call is TRBV4-1, the J call TRBJ1-1, with D possibly being TRBD1 (5 bases). This CDR3 has 14 residues. V shed 8 bases and J shed 1 base, with 14 bases lying between them. Germline V gene sequence: CDR1 MGHRA, CDR2 YSYEKL. The CDR3 DNA is TGCGCCAGCTCATTGGGGCGGGGGAACACTGAAGCTTTCTTT. It specifies CASSLGRGNTEAFF.

The chain combines TRBV7-6 with TRBJ2-1, with 12 nucleotides matching TRBD2. Trimming cost V 2 bases and J 0 bases; bases outside gene matches: 8. The CDR3 has 19 residues. Germline-derived CDR1 and CDR2 are SGHVS and FNYEAQ. The CDR3 DNA is TGTGCCAGCAGCTTAAGGTCTAGCGGGGGGGTAAACTCCTACAATGAGCAGTTCTTC. This sequence encodes CASSLRSSGGVNSYNEQFF.

V is TRBV5-5 and J is TRBJ2-7; no reliable D call. Germline V CDR1 and CDR2: SGHKS, YYEKEE (reference sequence). V was shortened by 4 bases and J by 5 bases, with 16 bases between the two germline ends. The CDR3 extends over 14 amino acids. CDR3 protein: CASSPTLVGDEQYF. The CDR3 nucleotides read TGTGCCAGCAGCCCGACACTGGTTGGTGACGAGCAGTACTTC.

The rearrangement links TRBV3-1 (or the pseudogene TRBV3-2) to TRBJ1-1, with 9 bases that match TRBD1. Losses at the gene ends were 1 base for V and 5 bases for J; bases not matched to a gene: 5. Germline CDR1 and CDR2: LGHDT and YNNKEL (reference sequence). This CDR3 is 15 amino acids long. The CDR3 region is CASSQGGQGMTEAFF. CDR3 DNA sequence: TGTGCCAGCAGCCAAGGGGGACAGGGAATGACTGAAGCTTTCTTT.

This chain connects TRBV7-6 to TRBJ2-1; 9 nucleotides match TRBD2. The germline V gene has CDR1 SGHVS and CDR2 FNYEAQ. The ends lost 5 bases at V and 4 bases at J; junction bases unmatched: 6. The length of the CDR3 is 15 residues. The DNA for the CDR3 is TGTGCCAGCAGCCCTCGGGCGGGGGGGTACAATGAGCAGTTCTTC. Encoded protein: CASSPRAGGYNEQFF.

The CDR3 spells CASSSEGDEQYF. The CDR3 DNA sequence: TGTGCCAGCAGTTCCGAGGGGGACGAGCAGTACTTC. The gene calls are TRBV5-5 and TRBJ2-7, with D tentatively TRBD1 (6 bases). Germline V gives CDR1 SGHKS, CDR2 YYEKEE (reference sequence). V was cut by 5 bases and J by 5 bases, with 11 bases left in between. The CDR3 totals 12 residues.

The chain recombines TRBV5-1 with TRBJ2-1, with 14 bases lining up with TRBD2. J lost 7 bases, V lost 3 bases, and 3 bases had no gene match. The germline gives CDR1 SGHRS, CDR2 YFSETQ. The CDR3 extends over 15 amino acids. The CDR3 region has the DNA TGCGCCAGCAGCTCCCGACTAGCGGGGGGGAATGAGCAGTTCTTC. This encodes CASSSRLAGGNEQFF.

The rearrangement joins TRBV18 to TRBJ1-5; TRBD1 matches 8 bases. Germline CDR1 is KGHSH and CDR2 is LQKENI. The CDR3 runs to 17 residues. V was clipped by 2 bases and J by 1 base; unmatched bases: 7. CDR3 DNA sequence: TGTGCCAGCTCACCAGGACAGGGCGTTTGGAGCAATCAGCCCCAGCATTTT. Its translation: CASSPGQGVWSNQPQHF.